The present TCR beta chain was sequenced within a study of T cell repertoires in cytomegalovirus infection. Study information: Recently identified HLA-C-restricted CMV epitopes were among the peptides used.

In regard to this clonotype: Antigen specificity is unknown.

TCRdb re-called the reads through MiXCR, storing one row per CDR3 protein. The table records 300,000 to 400,000 distinct CDR3 sequences, 25% to 35% of them present only once. The CDR3 loop spans 15 amino acids. Germline values: CDR1 SGHTA, CDR2 FQGNSA. V shed 3 bases, J shed 5 bases, and the junction held 5 bases outside the gene matches. The TCR comes from a human donor in good health (CMV status not recorded). Some clones in this sample may be carry-over from other donors' samples. The genes are TRBV7-2 and TRBJ2-1; 9 bases are a match to TRBD2. Material: cultured PBMCs, obtained from culture after CMV antigen stimulation. The CDR3 reads CASSLVRGGNNEQFF. CDR3 nucleotide sequence: TGTGCCAGCAGCTTGGTGCGGGGGGGCAACAATGAGCAGTTCTTC.